This T cell receptor (beta chain) was retrieved from a study of early T cells in non-severe SARS-CoV-2 infection. Across the whole study: Sequencing targeted bulk RNA from unsorted whole blood, leaving chains unpaired.

Study findings and constraints: Database matching using VDJdb favored anti-spike CD8 responses, with private and CD4 specificities left missing.

As part of library construction, unique molecular identifiers were attached to individual cDNA molecules. TCRdb re-called the 5' RACE reads through MiXCR, storing one row per CDR3 protein. Counted here are more than 15,000 distinct CDR3 sequences, more than 5.5% occurring once; the ten biggest clones make up about 6.8%. This clonotype appeared once. The target antigen is unknown. V was shortened by 0 bases and J by 3 bases, with 5 bases between the two germline ends. In germline, CDR1 is MNHEY, CDR2 SVGEGT. CDR3 length: 13 residues. Sequences were derived from whole blood, sampled at baseline. The receptor's source is an adult who was a healthcare worker with PCR-confirmed SARS-CoV-2 infection or an uninfected control (not recorded which). V and J are TRBV6-2 or TRBV6-3 and TRBJ1-1; D is unclear. CDR3 region: CASSYSEDTEAFF. In nucleotides, the CDR3 is TGTGCCAGCAGTTACTCAGAGGACACTGAAGCTTTCTTT.